This T cell receptor (beta chain) was captured by sequencing in a study of cytomegalovirus exposure and HLA in healthy donors. Overall study results and limits: Presence/absence analyses supposed approximately even sequencing depth among donors.

Germline values: CDR1 SEHNR, CDR2 FQNEAQ (reference sequence). The CDR3 has 13 amino acids. In regard to this clone: Antigen unknown. One end of the junction is discordant with germline, which a read error may explain.

PCR involved 60 Vbeta and 13 Jbeta primers. Sequencing used immunoSEQ multiplex PCR; TCRdb keeps in-frame clones, though not all of them. The data contain roughly 83,000 clones, roughly 75% of them singletons. Sequencing was performed on PBMCs. This sequence joins TRBV7-9 and TRBJ1-1; D remains ambiguous. The clonotype comes from a man in his 60s in good health and CMV-seronegative. This chain's CDR3 is CSSSPLGWEEAFF. The CDR3 nucleotides read TGTTCCAGCAGCCCACTTGGTTGGGAGGAAGCTTTCTTT. Drawing the rest from reference TRBV7-9 and TRBJ1-1, the complete variable domain is DTGVSQNPRHKITKRGQNVTFRCDPISEHNRLYWYRQTLGQGPEFLTYFQNEAQLEKSRLLSDRFSAERPKGSFSTLEIQRTEQGDSAMYLCSSSPLGWEEAFFGQGTRLTVV.